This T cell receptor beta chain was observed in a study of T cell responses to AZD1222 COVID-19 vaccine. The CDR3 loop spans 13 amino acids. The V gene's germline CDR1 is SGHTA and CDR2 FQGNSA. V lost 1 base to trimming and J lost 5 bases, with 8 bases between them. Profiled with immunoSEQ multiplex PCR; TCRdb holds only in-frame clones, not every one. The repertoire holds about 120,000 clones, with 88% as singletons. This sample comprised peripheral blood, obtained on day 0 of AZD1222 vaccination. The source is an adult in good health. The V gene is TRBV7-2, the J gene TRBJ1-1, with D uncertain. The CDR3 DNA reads TGTGCCAGCAGCTTAGTGGAAATGACTGAAGCTTTCTTT. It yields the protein CASSLVEMTEAFF.